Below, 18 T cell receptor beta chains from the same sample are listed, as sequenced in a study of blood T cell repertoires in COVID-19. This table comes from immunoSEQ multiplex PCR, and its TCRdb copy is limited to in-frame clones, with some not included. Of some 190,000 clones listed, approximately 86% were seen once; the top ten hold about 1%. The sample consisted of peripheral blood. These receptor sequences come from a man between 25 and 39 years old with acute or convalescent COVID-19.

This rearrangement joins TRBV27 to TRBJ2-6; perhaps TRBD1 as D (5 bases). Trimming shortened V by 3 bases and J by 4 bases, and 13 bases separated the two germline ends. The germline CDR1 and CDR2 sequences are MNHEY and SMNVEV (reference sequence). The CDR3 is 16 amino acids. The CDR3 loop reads CASSLGLFLGANVLTF. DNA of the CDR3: TGTGCCAGCAGTTTGGGGCTATTCCTCGGGGCCAACGTCCTGACTTTC. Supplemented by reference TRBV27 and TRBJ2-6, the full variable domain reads EAQVTQNPRYLITVTGKKLTVTCSQNMNHEYMSWYRQDPGLGLRQIYYSMNVEVTDKGDVPEGYKVSRKEKRNFPLILESPSPNQTSLYFCASSLGLFLGANVLTFGAGSRLTVL.

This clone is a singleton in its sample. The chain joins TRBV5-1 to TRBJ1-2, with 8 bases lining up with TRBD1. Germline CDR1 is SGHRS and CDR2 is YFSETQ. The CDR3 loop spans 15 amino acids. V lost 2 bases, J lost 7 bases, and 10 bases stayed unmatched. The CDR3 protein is CASSLPGTGNRGYTF. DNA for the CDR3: TGCGCCAGCAGCTTACCCGGGACAGGAAATCGTGGCTACACCTTC.

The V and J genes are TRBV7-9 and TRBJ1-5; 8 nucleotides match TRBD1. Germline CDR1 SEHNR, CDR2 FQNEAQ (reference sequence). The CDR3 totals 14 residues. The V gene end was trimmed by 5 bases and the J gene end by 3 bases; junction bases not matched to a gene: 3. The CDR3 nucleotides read TGTGCCAGCAGCACGACAGGGGACAATCAGCCCCAGCATTTT. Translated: CASSTTGDNQPQHF.

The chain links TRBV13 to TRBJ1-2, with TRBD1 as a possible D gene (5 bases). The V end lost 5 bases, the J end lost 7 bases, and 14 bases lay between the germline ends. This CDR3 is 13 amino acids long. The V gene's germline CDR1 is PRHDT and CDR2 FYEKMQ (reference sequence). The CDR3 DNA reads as TGTGCCAGCAGCAGACGCGGGGCGTCTGGCTACACCTTC. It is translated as CASSRRGASGYTF.

CDR3 region: CASKSGGYTGELFF. CDR3 in DNA: TGTGCCAGCAAAAGCGGGGGGTACACCGGGGAGCTGTTTTTT. The chain employs TRBV28 and TRBJ2-2, with 9 bases identical to TRBD2. After removal of 7 bases from V and 3 bases from J, the junction contained 3 bases not matched to a gene. Germline CDR1 reads MDHEN; CDR2 reads SYDVKM. The CDR3 totals 14 residues. Combining the CDR3 with reference TRBV28 and TRBJ2-2 gives the whole variable domain DVKVTQSSRYLVKRTGEKVFLECVQDMDHENMFWYRQDPGLGLRLIYFSYDVKMKEKGDIPEGYSVSREKKERFSLILESASTNQTSMYLCASKSGGYTGELFFGEGSRLTVL.

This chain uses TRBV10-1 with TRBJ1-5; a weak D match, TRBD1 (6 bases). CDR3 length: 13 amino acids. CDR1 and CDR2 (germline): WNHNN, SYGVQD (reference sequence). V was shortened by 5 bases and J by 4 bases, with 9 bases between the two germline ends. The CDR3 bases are TGCGCCAGCAGTTCCGACAGGAATCAGCCCCAGCATTTT. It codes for CASSSDRNQPQHF.

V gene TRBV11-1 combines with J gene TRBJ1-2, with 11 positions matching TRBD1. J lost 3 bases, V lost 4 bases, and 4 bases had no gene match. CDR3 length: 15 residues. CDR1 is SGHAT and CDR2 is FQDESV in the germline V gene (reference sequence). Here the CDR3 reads CASSSRTGGDYGYTF. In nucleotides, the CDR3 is TGTGCCAGCAGCTCCCGGACAGGGGGCGACTATGGCTACACCTTC.

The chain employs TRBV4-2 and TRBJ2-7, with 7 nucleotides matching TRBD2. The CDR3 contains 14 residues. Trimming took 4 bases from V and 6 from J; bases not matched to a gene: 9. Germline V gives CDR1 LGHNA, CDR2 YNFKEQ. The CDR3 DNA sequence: TGTGCCAGCAGCCCACTCGGGACTACCGTCGAGCAGTACTTC. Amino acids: CASSPLGTTVEQYF.

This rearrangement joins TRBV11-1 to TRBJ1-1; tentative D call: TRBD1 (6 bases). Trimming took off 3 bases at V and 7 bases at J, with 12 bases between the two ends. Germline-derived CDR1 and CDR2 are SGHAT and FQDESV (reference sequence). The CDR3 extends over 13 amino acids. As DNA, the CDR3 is TGTGCCAGCAGCTTTATGGACAGTCTTGAAGCTTTCTTT. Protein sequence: CASSFMDSLEAFF.

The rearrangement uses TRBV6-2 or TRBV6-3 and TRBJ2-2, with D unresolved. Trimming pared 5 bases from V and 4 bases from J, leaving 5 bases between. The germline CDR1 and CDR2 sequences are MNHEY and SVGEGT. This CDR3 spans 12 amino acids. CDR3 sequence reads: CASSSFTGELFF. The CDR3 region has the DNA TGTGCCAGCAGTAGCTTCACCGGGGAGCTGTTTTTT.

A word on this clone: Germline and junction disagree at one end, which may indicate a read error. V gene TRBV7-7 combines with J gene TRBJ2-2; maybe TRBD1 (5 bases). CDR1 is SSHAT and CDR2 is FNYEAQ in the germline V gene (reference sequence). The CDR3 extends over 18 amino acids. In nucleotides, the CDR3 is TGTGCTAGCAGCTTAAACCTTGACAGCGCCTTGAACACCGGGGAGCTGTTTTTT. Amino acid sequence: CASSLNLDSALNTGELFF.

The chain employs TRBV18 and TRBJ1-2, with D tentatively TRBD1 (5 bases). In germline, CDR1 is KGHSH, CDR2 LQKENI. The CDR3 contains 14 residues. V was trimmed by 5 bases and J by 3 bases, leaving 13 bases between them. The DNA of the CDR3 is TGTGCCAGCTCAGACCAGGGAGGGGACTATGGCTACACCTTC. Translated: CASSDQGGDYGYTF.

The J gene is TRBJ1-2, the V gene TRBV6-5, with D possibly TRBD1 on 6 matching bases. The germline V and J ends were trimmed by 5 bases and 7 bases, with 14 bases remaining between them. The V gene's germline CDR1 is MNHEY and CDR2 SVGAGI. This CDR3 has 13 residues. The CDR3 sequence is CASSPGATGGYTF. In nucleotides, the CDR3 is TGTGCCAGCAGTCCAGGGGCAACTGGTGGCTACACCTTC.

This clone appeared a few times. This CDR3 reads CASSLTAPGQGGEQFF. The CDR3 DNA follows: TGTGCCAGCAGCTTAACGGCCCCCGGACAGGGCGGTGAGCAGTTCTTC. The chain employs TRBV7-3 and TRBJ2-1; 8 nucleotides align to TRBD1. CDR1 is SGHTA and CDR2 is FQGTGA in the germline V gene. The CDR3 contains 16 residues. The trim removed 0 bases at V and 9 bases at J, leaving 10 bases unmatched.

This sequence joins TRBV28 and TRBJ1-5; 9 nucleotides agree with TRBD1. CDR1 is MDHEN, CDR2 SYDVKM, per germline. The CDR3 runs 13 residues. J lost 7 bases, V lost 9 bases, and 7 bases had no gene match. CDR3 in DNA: TGTGCCAGTTTCCAAGACAGGGGGCAGCCCCAGCATTTT. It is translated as CASFQDRGQPQHF.

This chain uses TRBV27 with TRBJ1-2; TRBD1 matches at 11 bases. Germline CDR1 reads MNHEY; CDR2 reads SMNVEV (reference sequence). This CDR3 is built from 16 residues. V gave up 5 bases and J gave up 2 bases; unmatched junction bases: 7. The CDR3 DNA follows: TGTGCCAGCAGTCTCCGCCGGACAGGGGGCAACTATGGCTACACCTTC. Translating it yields CASSLRRTGGNYGYTF.

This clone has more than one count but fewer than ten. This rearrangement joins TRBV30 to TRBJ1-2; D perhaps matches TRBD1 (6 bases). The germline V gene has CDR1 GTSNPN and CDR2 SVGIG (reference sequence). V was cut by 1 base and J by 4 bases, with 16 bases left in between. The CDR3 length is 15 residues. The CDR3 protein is CAWSGPGQRIYGYTF. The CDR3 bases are TGTGCCTGGAGTGGTCCAGGACAGAGAATCTATGGCTACACCTTC.

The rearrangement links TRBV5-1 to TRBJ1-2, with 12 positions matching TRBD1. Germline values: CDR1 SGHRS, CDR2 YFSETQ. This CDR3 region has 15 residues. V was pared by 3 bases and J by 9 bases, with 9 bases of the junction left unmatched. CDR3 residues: CASSSTGTGGESYTF. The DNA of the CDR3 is TGCGCCAGCAGCTCAACCGGGACAGGGGGCGAAAGCTACACCTTC. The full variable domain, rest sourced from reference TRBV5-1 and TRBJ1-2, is KAGVTQTPRYLIKTRGQQVTLSCSPISGHRSVSWYQQTPGQGLQFLFEYFSETQRNKGNFPGRFSGRQFSNSRSEMNVSTLELGDSALYLCASSSTGTGGESYTFGSGTRLTVV.